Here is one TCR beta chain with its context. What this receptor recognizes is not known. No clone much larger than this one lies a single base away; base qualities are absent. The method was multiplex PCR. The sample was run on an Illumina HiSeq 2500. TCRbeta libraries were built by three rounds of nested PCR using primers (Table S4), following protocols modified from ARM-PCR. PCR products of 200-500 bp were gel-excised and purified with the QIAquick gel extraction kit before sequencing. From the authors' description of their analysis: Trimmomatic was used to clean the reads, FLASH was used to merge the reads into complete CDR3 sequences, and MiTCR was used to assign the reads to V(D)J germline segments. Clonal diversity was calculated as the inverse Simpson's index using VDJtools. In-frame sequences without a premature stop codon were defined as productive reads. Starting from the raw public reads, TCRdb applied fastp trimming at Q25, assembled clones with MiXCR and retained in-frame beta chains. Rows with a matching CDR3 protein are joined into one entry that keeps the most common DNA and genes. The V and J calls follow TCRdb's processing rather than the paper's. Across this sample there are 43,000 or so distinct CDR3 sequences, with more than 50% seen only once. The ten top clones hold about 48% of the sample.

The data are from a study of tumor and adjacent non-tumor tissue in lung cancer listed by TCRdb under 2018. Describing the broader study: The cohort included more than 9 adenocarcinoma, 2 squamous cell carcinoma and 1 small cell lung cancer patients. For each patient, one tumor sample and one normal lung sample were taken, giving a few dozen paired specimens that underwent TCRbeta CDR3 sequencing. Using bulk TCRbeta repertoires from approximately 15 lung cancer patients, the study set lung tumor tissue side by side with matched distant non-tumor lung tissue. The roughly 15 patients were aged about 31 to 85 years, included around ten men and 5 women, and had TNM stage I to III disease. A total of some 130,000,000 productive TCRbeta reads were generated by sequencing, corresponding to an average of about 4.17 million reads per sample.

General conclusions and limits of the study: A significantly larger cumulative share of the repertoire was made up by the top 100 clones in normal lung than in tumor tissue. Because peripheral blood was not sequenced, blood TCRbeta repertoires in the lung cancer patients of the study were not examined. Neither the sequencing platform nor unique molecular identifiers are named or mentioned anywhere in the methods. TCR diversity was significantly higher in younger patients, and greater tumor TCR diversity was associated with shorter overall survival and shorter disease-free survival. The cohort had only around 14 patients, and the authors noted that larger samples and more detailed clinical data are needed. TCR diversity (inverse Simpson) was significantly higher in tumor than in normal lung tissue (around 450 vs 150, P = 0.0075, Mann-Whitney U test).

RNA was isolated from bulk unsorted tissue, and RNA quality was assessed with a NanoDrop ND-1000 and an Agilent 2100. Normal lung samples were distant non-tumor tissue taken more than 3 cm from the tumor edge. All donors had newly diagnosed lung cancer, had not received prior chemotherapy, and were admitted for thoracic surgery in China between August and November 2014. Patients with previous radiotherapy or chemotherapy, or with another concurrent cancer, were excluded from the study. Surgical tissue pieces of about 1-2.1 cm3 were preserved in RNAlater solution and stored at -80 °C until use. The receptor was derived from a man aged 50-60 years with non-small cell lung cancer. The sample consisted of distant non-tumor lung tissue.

The DNA sequence follows: TGCAGTGCTGGGGCCACCGACCATCGGACCCAGTACTTC. This translates into CSAGATDHRTQYF. The V and J genes are TRBV20-1 and TRBJ2-5; a tentative D call is TRBD1 (5 bases match). A distance of 17 bases separates the germline ends of V and J, which lose 5 bases and 7 bases respectively. The germline V gene (reference sequence) specifies DFQATT as CDR1 and SNEGSKA as CDR2. There are 13 amino acids in the CDR3, from cysteine to phenylalanine inclusive. The retained sequence is limited to the CDR3, 39 bases, with the frame set at the first base.